This TCR beta chain was sequenced for a study of blood T cell repertoires in COVID-19. About the study: From T cells, B-cell-depleted T cells, or PBMCs came the material, which was cDNA or gDNA.

The junction had 15 bases not matched to a gene; V was cut back by 4 bases and J by 4 bases. The CDR3 runs to 17 residues. Germline CDR1 LGHNA, CDR2 YNFKEQ. Here immunoSEQ multiplex PCR was the method, and the copy in TCRdb shows in-frame clones only, minus some. The sample lists approximately 74,000 clones, about 89% occurring once. V usage is TRBV4-2 and J usage is TRBJ2-5, with 7 bases identical to TRBD2. The clonotype was recovered from a woman aged 55-70 years with acute or convalescent COVID-19. Sequencing was done on a sample of peripheral blood. CDR3: CASSLGRGRESTETQYF. The CDR3, as DNA: TGTGCCAGCAGCCTGGGAAGAGGGCGGGAGTCGACAGAGACCCAGTACTTC.